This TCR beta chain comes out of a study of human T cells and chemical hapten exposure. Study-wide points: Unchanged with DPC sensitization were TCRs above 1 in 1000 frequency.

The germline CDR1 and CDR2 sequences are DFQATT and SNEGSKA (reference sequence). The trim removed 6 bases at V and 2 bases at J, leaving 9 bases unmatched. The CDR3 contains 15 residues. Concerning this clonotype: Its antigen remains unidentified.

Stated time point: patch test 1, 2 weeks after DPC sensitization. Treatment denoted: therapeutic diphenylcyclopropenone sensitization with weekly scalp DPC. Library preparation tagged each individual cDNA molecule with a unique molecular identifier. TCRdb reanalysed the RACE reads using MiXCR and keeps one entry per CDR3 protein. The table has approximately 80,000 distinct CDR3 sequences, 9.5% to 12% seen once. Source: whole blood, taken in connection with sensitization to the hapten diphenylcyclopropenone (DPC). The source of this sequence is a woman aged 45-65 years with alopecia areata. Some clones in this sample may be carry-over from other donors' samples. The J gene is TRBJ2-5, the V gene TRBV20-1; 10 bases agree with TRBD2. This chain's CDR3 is CSAKSPSGGQETQYF. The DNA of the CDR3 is TGCAGTGCAAAAAGTCCTAGCGGGGGTCAAGAGACCCAGTACTTC.